The rows below give T cell receptor beta chains drawn from one sample of a study of OX40 agonist ivuxolimab in advanced cancers. Generated by immunoSEQ multiplex PCR, the TCRdb table keeps only in-frame clones and is missing some. The table lists roughly 64,000 clones, around 84% of them singletons, with approximately 2% in the top ten. The specimen was CD4+ or CD8+ T cells sorted from blood, collected in a trial of the OX40 agonist ivuxolimab. The receptors here all came from an adult with an advanced solid tumor such as melanoma, head and neck, liver or kidney cancer. Each CDR3 is given without its conserved first and last residue. Rows may omit the clone size; those that give it use once, few, many or a size class.

size | V | CDR3
NA | TRBV2 | ASSESRADNQPQH
NA | TRBV2 | ASSEYRGTEAF
NA | TRBV7-3 | ASSLTATDGYEQY
NA | TRBV2 | ASTRLAGDTGELF
few | TRBV9 | ASSAPGVNEKLF
medium-sized | TRBV19 | ASSIVAGPNEQY
NA | TRBV2 | ASSDGRSNYGYT
once | TRBV5-1 | ASSFDRGSEAF
NA | TRBV5-1 | ASSTGQGATTGELF
NA | TRBV28 | ASSLLGLTETEAF
NA | TRBV14 | TSSQVSETQY
NA | TRBV5-4 | ASSEKQSFGSSYNEQF
once | TRBV28 | ASRVGQAEAF
NA | TRBV9 | ASSVGPTSEKLF
NA | TRBV18 | ASSPGVSGELF
NA | TRBV2 | ASKGSGQKFGNTIY
NA | TRBV20-1 | SATAGDTQY
NA | TRBV19 | ASSKVAGNYEQY
NA | TRBV2 | ASTKGGGADTEAF
NA | TRBV5-1 | ASSLAWGGAYNEQF
NA | TRBV7-2 | VTGTFNTGELF
once | TRBV28 | ASSLRLAGNTGELF